One and the same sample provided the 8 T cell receptor beta chains below, sequenced in a study of shared clonotypes between healthy human individuals. Repertoires were generated with immunoSEQ multiplex PCR, while TCRdb's copy carries only in-frame clones and drops some. The table lists millions of clones, roughly 95% of them singletons. The specimen was naive CD4+ T cells sorted from blood. Subset indicated: CD45RA+ positively selected. The receptors derive from a man aged 18 to 30 in good health.

The rearrangement uses TRBV19 and TRBJ2-1; TRBD2 agrees at 7 bases. There are 13 residues in the CDR3. J lost 15 bases, V lost 5 bases, and 13 bases had no gene match. Germline CDR1 and CDR2: LNHDA and SQIVND (reference sequence). Here the CDR3 reads CASSDRDYLYRFF. In nucleotides, the CDR3 is TGTGCCAGTAGTGACCGGGACTACCTGTATCGGTTCTTC. Based on the CDR3 plus reference TRBV19 and TRBJ2-1, the full variable domain is DGGITQSPKYLFRKEGQNVTLSCEQNLNHDAMYWYRQDPGQGLRLIYYSQIVNDFQKGDIAEGYSVSREKKESFPLTVTSAQKNPTAFYLCASSDRDYLYRFFGPGTRLTVL.

The chain joins TRBV4-1 to TRBJ1-2, with D unclear. This CDR3 contains 13 residues. The germline V gene encodes CDR1 MGHRA and CDR2 YSYEKL. Trimming removed 1 base at V and 8 bases at J, with 11 bases between. The CDR3 nucleotides are TGCGCCAGCAGCCAAGCCGGACTGGGGGGCTACACCTTC. Translated, it gives CASSQAGLGGYTF.

The V and J genes are TRBV7-9 and TRBJ2-3; 7 nucleotides match TRBD1. The CDR3 covers 19 residues. V shed 8 bases and J 2 bases; nucleotides not matched to a gene: 22. Germline-derived CDR1 and CDR2 are SEHNR and FQNEAQ (reference sequence). The CDR3 sequence is CASQNRDAPTEGATDTQYF. The CDR3 region has the DNA TGTGCCAGCCAGAACCGGGACGCTCCGACCGAGGGGGCCACAGATACGCAGTATTTT.

The chain employs TRBV30 and TRBJ1-3; weak D call: TRBD1 (5 bases). Germline assignment: CDR1 GTSNPN and CDR2 SVGIG (reference sequence). This CDR3 is 13 amino acids long. V dropped 5 bases and J dropped 4 bases, with 12 bases sitting between them. CDR3 in amino acids: CAWGPGIGNTIYF. The CDR3 DNA reads TGTGCCTGGGGCCCAGGGATCGGAAACACCATATATTTT.

The J gene is TRBJ2-2, the V gene TRBV5-1; D is possibly TRBD1 (6 bases). In germline, CDR1 is SGHRS, CDR2 YFSETQ. The CDR3 totals 14 residues. The ends were cut back, 2 bases at V and 7 bases at J, with 12 bases in the middle. The CDR3 spells CASSLDRPVGELFF. The CDR3 DNA sequence: TGCGCCAGCAGCTTAGACAGGCCTGTCGGGGAGCTGTTTTTT.

J is TRBJ2-1 and V is TRBV6-5; TRBD2 aligns across 9 bases. Per the germline V gene, CDR1 is MNHEY and CDR2 is SVGAGI. The length of the CDR3 is 15 residues. With 2 bases clipped from V and 8 bases from J, the junction kept 7 bases outside the gene matches. CDR3 DNA: TGTGCCAGCAGTTACGGGCTAGCGGGGTCCCATGAGCAGTTCTTC. Amino acid sequence: CASSYGLAGSHEQFF.

Only one count was recorded for this clone. The chain combines TRBV28 with TRBJ2-3, with TRBD2 as a possible D gene (6 bases). CDR3 length: 15 amino acids. V lost 8 bases, J lost 0 bases, and 15 bases lay in between. The germline V gene has CDR1 MDHEN and CDR2 SYDVKM. The CDR3 region is CASPPLGGSTDTQYF. CDR3 DNA: TGTGCCAGCCCCCCTCTCGGGGGAAGCACAGATACGCAGTATTTT.

The V and J genes are TRBV5-1 and TRBJ1-6, with a possible D match to TRBD1 (5 bases). V lost 0 bases to trimming and J lost 10 bases, with 14 bases between them. Germline CDR1 SGHRS, CDR2 YFSETQ. There are 15 residues in the CDR3. The CDR3 spells CASSLGRERDSPLHF. The CDR3, as DNA: TGCGCCAGCAGCTTGGGGCGGGAGAGGGACTCACCCCTCCACTTT. Drawing the rest from reference TRBV5-1 and TRBJ1-6, the complete variable domain is KAGVTQTPRYLIKTRGQQVTLSCSPISGHRSVSWYQQTPGQGLQFLFEYFSETQRNKGNFPGRFSGRQFSNSRSEMNVSTLELGDSALYLCASSLGRERDSPLHFGNGTRLTVT.